A selection of T cell receptor beta chains follows, all from one sample in a study of cytomegalovirus exposure and HLA in healthy donors. Generated by immunoSEQ multiplex PCR, the TCRdb table keeps only in-frame clones and is missing some. Of about 75,000 clones listed, around 85% are singletons. The sequenced sample consisted of PBMCs. The receptors stem from a man aged 25-40 years in good health and CMV-seronegative. Each CDR3 is given with its conserved first and last residue. The D gene is left open where the match is weak. Where a row states a size, it is once, few, many or the class of an expanded clone; other rows omit it.

d_call: TRBD1
v_call: TRBV19
j_call: TRBJ1-1
clone_size: -
cdr3_nt: TGTGCCAGTAGCGACAGGGGGATCACTGAAGCTTTCTTT
cdr3_aa: CASSDRGITEAFF

d_call: -
v_call: TRBV2
j_call: TRBJ1-5
clone_size: -
cdr3_nt: TGTGCCAGCGGCCGGACAAGGGATAATCAGCCCCAGCATTTT
cdr3_aa: CASGRTRDNQPQHF

d_call: -
v_call: TRBV28
j_call: TRBJ2-2
clone_size: -
cdr3_nt: TGTGCCGGTCTCTCTCGCGCGACCGGGGAGCTGTTTTTT
cdr3_aa: CAGLSRATGELFF

d_call: -
v_call: TRBV4-1
j_call: TRBJ2-1
clone_size: -
cdr3_nt: TGCGCCAGCAGCCAAGAGCCGGCAGGGAATTACAATGAGCAGTTCTTC
cdr3_aa: CASSQEPAGNYNEQFF

d_call: TRBD1
v_call: TRBV7-7
j_call: TRBJ2-5
clone_size: -
cdr3_nt: TGTGCCAGCAGCTCCCGAGGACAGGTCGGGTCTGGGACCCAGTACTTC
cdr3_aa: CASSSRGQVGSGTQYF

d_call: -
v_call: TRBV29-1
j_call: TRBJ1-1
clone_size: few
cdr3_nt: TGCAGCGTTGAGGGCCAGGAAACTGAAGCTTTCTTT
cdr3_aa: CSVEGQETEAFF

d_call: -
v_call: TRBV7-9
j_call: TRBJ2-5
clone_size: once
cdr3_nt: TGTGCCAGCAGCTCCTTCGGTGAGACCCAGTACTTC
cdr3_aa: CASSSFGETQYF

d_call: TRBD1
v_call: TRBV7-9
j_call: TRBJ1-1
clone_size: -
cdr3_nt: TGTGCCAGCAGCTTGGTTCCGGGACAGAAGCCTGAAGCTTTCTTT
cdr3_aa: CASSLVPGQKPEAFF

d_call: -
v_call: TRBV9
j_call: TRBJ2-2
clone_size: -
cdr3_nt: TGTGCCAGCAGCGTACAGGGAAGGGACACCGGGGAGCTGTTTTTT
cdr3_aa: CASSVQGRDTGELFF

d_call: -
v_call: TRBV29-1
j_call: TRBJ1-3
clone_size: -
cdr3_nt: TGCAGCGGAGTCTCTGGAAACACCATATATTTT
cdr3_aa: CSGVSGNTIYF

d_call: -
v_call: TRBV6-6
j_call: TRBJ2-5
clone_size: -
cdr3_nt: TGTGCCAGCAGTTACCGGGGTTCAGAGACCCAGTACTTC
cdr3_aa: CASSYRGSETQYF

d_call: TRBD1
v_call: TRBV27
j_call: TRBJ2-1
clone_size: -
cdr3_nt: TGTGCCAGCAGTTTACCGGGACAGCTTCGCAATGAGCAGTTCTTC
cdr3_aa: CASSLPGQLRNEQFF

d_call: TRBD1
v_call: TRBV9
j_call: TRBJ2-1
clone_size: -
cdr3_nt: TGTGCCAGCAGCGTAGAGGGGACAGGGGACAATGAGCAGTTCTTC
cdr3_aa: CASSVEGTGDNEQFF

d_call: -
v_call: TRBV9
j_call: TRBJ2-5
clone_size: -
cdr3_nt: TGTGCCAGCAGCGTTCGCGGGCAAGAGACCCAGTACTTC
cdr3_aa: CASSVRGQETQYF

d_call: -
v_call: TRBV7-2
j_call: TRBJ1-2
clone_size: -
cdr3_nt: TGTGCCAGCAGCTTAGGCGAGAACTATGGCTACACCTTC
cdr3_aa: CASSLGENYGYTF

d_call: -
v_call: TRBV28
j_call: TRBJ1-5
clone_size: -
cdr3_nt: TGTGCCAGCAGTTTTCTAGGTTATAGCAATCAGCCCCAGCATTTT
cdr3_aa: CASSFLGYSNQPQHF

d_call: -
v_call: TRBV9
j_call: TRBJ2-3
clone_size: once
cdr3_nt: TGTGCCAGCAGCCCCCGTGGTGGGGGGGGCTCGGTTACAGATACGCAGTATTTT
cdr3_aa: CASSPRGGGGSVTDTQYF

d_call: -
v_call: TRBV5-1
j_call: TRBJ2-7
clone_size: -
cdr3_nt: TGCGCCAGCAGCTTGGATGGGGCTCCTTCCTACGAGCAGTACTTC
cdr3_aa: CASSLDGAPSYEQYF

d_call: -
v_call: TRBV9
j_call: TRBJ2-1
clone_size: once
cdr3_nt: TGTGCCAGCAGCGTACTAGGCGATTCTTACAATGAGCAGTTCTTC
cdr3_aa: CASSVLGDSYNEQFF

d_call: -
v_call: TRBV19
j_call: TRBJ1-5
clone_size: -
cdr3_nt: TGTGCCAGTAGTATAGTGGGCAGGGTTCAGCCCCAGCATTTT
cdr3_aa: CASSIVGRVQPQHF

d_call: -
v_call: TRBV2
j_call: TRBJ2-2
clone_size: -
cdr3_nt: TGTGCCAGCAGTGCCCTGACAGGGAACACCGGGGAGCTGTTTTTT
cdr3_aa: CASSALTGNTGELFF

d_call: TRBD1
v_call: TRBV5-1
j_call: TRBJ2-2
clone_size: -
cdr3_nt: TGCGCCAGCAGCAACACCGGGACAGCGAACACCGGGGAGCTGTTTTTT
cdr3_aa: CASSNTGTANTGELFF

d_call: TRBD1
v_call: TRBV5-6
j_call: TRBJ1-2
clone_size: -
cdr3_nt: TGTGCCAGCAGCTTGGACAGGGGCTATGGCTACACCTTC
cdr3_aa: CASSLDRGYGYTF

d_call: TRBD1
v_call: TRBV18
j_call: TRBJ2-5
clone_size: -
cdr3_nt: TGTGCCAGCTCACCAGACAGGGTTAACCAAGAGACCCAGTACTTC
cdr3_aa: CASSPDRVNQETQYF

d_call: -
v_call: TRBV6-6
j_call: TRBJ2-2
clone_size: -
cdr3_nt: TGTGCCAGCAGCCGAGGACAAACGAACACCGGGGAGCTGTTTTTT
cdr3_aa: CASSRGQTNTGELFF

d_call: TRBD2
v_call: TRBV7-2
j_call: TRBJ2-1
clone_size: -
cdr3_nt: TGTGCCAGCAGCCCCGGGACTAGCGGGAGGCAGTTCTTC
cdr3_aa: CASSPGTSGRQFF

d_call: -
v_call: TRBV7-2
j_call: TRBJ1-5
clone_size: -
cdr3_nt: TGTGCCAGCAGCCCGTTGCGAGGTAGCAATCAGCCCCAGCATTTT
cdr3_aa: CASSPLRGSNQPQHF

d_call: -
v_call: TRBV9
j_call: TRBJ2-1
clone_size: -
cdr3_nt: TGTGCCAGCAGCGGCACAGAGCAGTTCTTC
cdr3_aa: CASSGTEQFF

d_call: -
v_call: TRBV28
j_call: TRBJ1-4
clone_size: -
cdr3_nt: TGTGCCAGCAGTTTTCTTAGTTTGCCTGAAAAACTGTTTTTT
cdr3_aa: CASSFLSLPEKLFF

d_call: TRBD1
v_call: TRBV5-1
j_call: TRBJ1-5
clone_size: -
cdr3_nt: TGCGCCAGCTCGCCCGGACAGGGTGATCAGCCCCAGCATTTT
cdr3_aa: CASSPGQGDQPQHF

d_call: -
v_call: TRBV6-5
j_call: TRBJ2-2
clone_size: -
cdr3_nt: TGTGCCAGCAGTTACGTCGAGGCCGGGGAGCTGTTTTTT
cdr3_aa: CASSYVEAGELFF

d_call: -
v_call: TRBV5-1
j_call: TRBJ1-3
clone_size: -
cdr3_nt: TGCGCCAGCAGCTTGGGCGGCTCTGGAAGCACCTCTGGAAACACCATATATTTT
cdr3_aa: CASSLGGSGSTSGNTIYF

d_call: -
v_call: TRBV7-3
j_call: TRBJ1-6
clone_size: -
cdr3_nt: TGTGCCAGCAGCTTAATACGGGATTCACCCCTCCACTTT
cdr3_aa: CASSLIRDSPLHF

d_call: -
v_call: TRBV30
j_call: TRBJ1-2
clone_size: few
cdr3_nt: TGTGCCTGGAGTGTACGAAGAGGGGGCTACACCTTC
cdr3_aa: CAWSVRRGGYTF

d_call: -
v_call: TRBV7-2
j_call: TRBJ1-5
clone_size: -
cdr3_nt: TGTGCCAGCAGCTCGAATGCCAGGGCCGATCAGCCCCAGCATTTT
cdr3_aa: CASSSNARADQPQHF

d_call: -
v_call: TRBV12-2
j_call: TRBJ2-1
clone_size: -
cdr3_nt: TGTGCAAGTCGCTTAGGGCCCAGGGTCCGGGTTAACAATGAGCAGTTCTTC
cdr3_aa: CASRLGPRVRVNNEQFF

d_call: TRBD2
v_call: TRBV5-4
j_call: TRBJ2-1
clone_size: -
cdr3_nt: TGTGCCAGCAGCTTGGAGGGGACTAGCAGCAATGAGCAGTTCTTC
cdr3_aa: CASSLEGTSSNEQFF

d_call: -
v_call: TRBV27
j_call: TRBJ2-6
clone_size: -
cdr3_nt: TGTGCCAGCAGTAGGGGAAGAACAGGCTCTGGGGCCAACGTCCTGACTTTC
cdr3_aa: CASSRGRTGSGANVLTF

d_call: -
v_call: TRBV25-1
j_call: TRBJ1-2
clone_size: -
cdr3_nt: TGTGCCAGCAGTGAACCCAGGTTTAACTATGGCTACACCTTC
cdr3_aa: CASSEPRFNYGYTF

d_call: TRBD1
v_call: TRBV28
j_call: TRBJ2-1
clone_size: -
cdr3_nt: TGTGCCAGCAGTTCCCATATACTGACAGGGAGCTCCTACAATGAGCAGTTCTTC
cdr3_aa: CASSSHILTGSSYNEQFF

d_call: -
v_call: TRBV5-6
j_call: TRBJ1-1
clone_size: -
cdr3_nt: TGTGCCAGCAGGCTGGGGCAGGAGAACACTGAAGCTTTCTTT
cdr3_aa: CASRLGQENTEAFF

d_call: -
v_call: TRBV29-1
j_call: TRBJ1-3
clone_size: -
cdr3_nt: TGCAGCGTTCAAGGAGGGACTGGAAACACCATATATTTT
cdr3_aa: CSVQGGTGNTIYF

d_call: -
v_call: TRBV9
j_call: TRBJ2-1
clone_size: -
cdr3_nt: TGTGCCAGCAGCGTAGCCGCACAGAGCTCCTACAATGAGCAGTTCTTC
cdr3_aa: CASSVAAQSSYNEQFF

d_call: -
v_call: TRBV9
j_call: TRBJ2-5
clone_size: -
cdr3_nt: TGTGCCAGCAGCCCAGATCTCGGGATGCTTGACCAAGAGACCCAGTACTTC
cdr3_aa: CASSPDLGMLDQETQYF

d_call: -
v_call: TRBV13
j_call: TRBJ1-1
clone_size: -
cdr3_nt: TGTGCCAGCAGCCAGGGACACATGAACACTGAAGCTTTCTTT
cdr3_aa: CASSQGHMNTEAFF

d_call: -
v_call: TRBV14
j_call: TRBJ1-5
clone_size: -
cdr3_nt: TGTGCCAGCAGCCAAGAAGTTGGGGGGGGGCGAAGCAATCAGCCCCAGCATTTT
cdr3_aa: CASSQEVGGGRSNQPQHF

d_call: -
v_call: TRBV5-8
j_call: TRBJ1-2
clone_size: once
cdr3_nt: TGTGCCAGCAGGTCAGGGGCATACTATGGCTACACCTTC
cdr3_aa: CASRSGAYYGYTF

d_call: -
v_call: TRBV5-6
j_call: TRBJ2-7
clone_size: few
cdr3_nt: TGTGCCAGCAGCCCACAGAAGAACTTCCGGTCCTACGAGCAGTACTTC
cdr3_aa: CASSPQKNFRSYEQYF

d_call: -
v_call: TRBV2
j_call: TRBJ1-4
clone_size: -
cdr3_nt: TGTGCCAGCAGTGCTACAGACCCAACTAATGAAAAACTGTTTTTT
cdr3_aa: CASSATDPTNEKLFF

d_call: TRBD1
v_call: TRBV6-5
j_call: TRBJ1-2
clone_size: once
cdr3_nt: TGTGCCAGCAGTGGAATGGACAGGTATCAAGGCTACACCTTC
cdr3_aa: CASSGMDRYQGYTF

d_call: TRBD1
v_call: TRBV27
j_call: TRBJ2-7
clone_size: -
cdr3_nt: TGTGCCAGCAGTTACGGGACAGCGTACTACGAGCAGTACTTC
cdr3_aa: CASSYGTAYYEQYF

d_call: -
v_call: TRBV10-3
j_call: TRBJ2-7
clone_size: -
cdr3_nt: TGTGCCATCAGTGAGCGGCCCCTAGGCGAGCAGTACTTC
cdr3_aa: CAISERPLGEQYF

d_call: -
v_call: TRBV7-2
j_call: TRBJ1-2
clone_size: -
cdr3_nt: TGTGCCAGCAGCTTACTTCAGGGCGCTAACTATGGCTACACCTTC
cdr3_aa: CASSLLQGANYGYTF